The present entry profiles one T cell receptor beta chain with its context. What it binds is unknown. The data stem from a study of cytomegalovirus exposure and HLA in healthy donors. About the study: A data release that came early held tens of millions of unique TCRs from HLA-typed donors.

Primers included in the PCR were 60 Vbeta and 13 Jbeta primers. Here immunoSEQ multiplex PCR was the method, and the copy in TCRdb shows in-frame clones only, minus some. The sample includes fewer than 150,000 clones, approximately 80% of them seen just once. Study observations and caveats: Certain sequence variants were highly shared and formed a cluster, and this cluster was likely a sequencing artifact. Sequencing depth roughly uniform across donors was assumed in presence/absence analyses.

The source material was PBMCs. This receptor was identified in a middle-aged man in good health and CMV-seropositive.

CDR3 nucleotides: TGTGCCAGCAGTGACAAAGCCGGGACAGTGTACAATGAGCAGTTCTTC. Translating gives CASSDKAGTVYNEQFF. This sequence joins TRBV6-4 and TRBJ2-1; 7 bases are a match to TRBD1. J was trimmed by 4 bases and V by 2 bases; bases with no gene match: 8. Germline V gene data show CDR1 as MRHNA and CDR2 as SNTAGT. The CDR3 extends over 16 amino acids.